The 27 T cell receptor beta chains reported below all come from one sample, sequenced in a study of cytomegalovirus exposure and HLA in healthy donors. The PCR employed 60 Vbeta primers together with 13 Jbeta primers. TCRdb's copy holds only in-frame clones and misses some; the assay was immunoSEQ multiplex PCR. This sample has roughly 69,000 clones; about 75% occur once, and the top ten carry more than 2.5%. Sequenced sample: PBMCs. These TCRs come from a man younger than 35 in good health and CMV-seronegative.

The chain is built from TRBV9 and TRBJ2-1; 7 positions match TRBD2. The CDR3 contains 15 residues. The V segment lost 4 bases and the J segment 0 bases; nucleotides outside the gene matches: 4. Germline lookup yields CDR1 SGDLS and CDR2 YYNGEE. The CDR3 loop is CASSPGGSSYNEQFF. CDR3 DNA: TGTGCCAGCAGCCCGGGCGGGAGCTCCTACAATGAGCAGTTCTTC.

The chain employs TRBV6-5 and TRBJ2-7; 7 bases are a match to TRBD1. This CDR3 is built from 13 residues. Trimming took 4 bases from V and 6 from J; bases not matched to a gene: 6. Germline values: CDR1 MNHEY, CDR2 SVGAGI. The CDR3 is CASSSTGSSEQYV. The DNA for the CDR3 is TGTGCCAGCAGTTCGACAGGGAGTAGCGAGCAGTACGTC.

This clone showed up just a few times. The rearrangement links TRBV5-1 to TRBJ2-7; 10 bases are shared with TRBD1. This CDR3 has 15 residues. Germline CDR1 and CDR2: SGHRS and YFSETQ. The V and J ends lost 4 bases and 0 bases, in that order; junction bases with no gene match: 4. The CDR3 sequence: CASSRRTGGSYEQYF. In DNA, the CDR3 is TGCGCCAGCAGCAGAAGGACAGGGGGCTCCTACGAGCAGTACTTC.

This rearrangement joins TRBV25-1 to TRBJ1-1; no reliable D call. The V end was cut by 2 bases, the J end by 0 bases, with 4 bases between. CDR3 length: 13 residues. The germline gives CDR1 MGHDK, CDR2 SYGVNS. CDR3 in DNA: TGTGCCAGCAGTGAACGGTTGAACACTGAAGCTTTCTTT. Amino acids: CASSERLNTEAFF.

The rearrangement uses TRBV2 and TRBJ1-4; D is possibly TRBD1 (6 bases). Germline V gives CDR1 SNHLY, CDR2 FYNNEI. Between the trimmed V and J ends, which lost 4 bases and 4 bases, there was a span of 10 bases. The length of the CDR3 is 14 residues. CDR3 coding DNA: TGTGCCAGCAGTGTGACAGGTGTTAATGAAAAACTGTTTTTT. Its translation is CASSVTGVNEKLFF.

The chain recombines TRBV13 with TRBJ2-1; 13 bases fit TRBD2. The CDR3 totals 15 residues. From germline, CDR1 is PRHDT and CDR2 FYEKMQ (reference sequence). The trim removed 3 bases at V and 5 bases at J, leaving 1 base unmatched. CDR3: CASSFGLAGDNEQFF. The CDR3 DNA follows: TGTGCCAGCAGCTTCGGACTAGCGGGGGACAATGAGCAGTTCTTC.

This clone was recorded a few times. J is TRBJ2-3 and V is TRBV11-1; 8 bases are shared with TRBD1. From germline, CDR1 is SGHAT and CDR2 FQDESV (reference sequence). Losses at the gene ends were 1 base for V and 6 bases for J; bases not matched to a gene: 9. CDR3 length: 16 amino acids. The CDR3 region is CASSLGDRYLPDTQYF. CDR3 sequence (DNA): TGTGCCAGCAGCTTAGGGGACAGGTACCTCCCGGATACGCAGTATTTT.

The V gene is TRBV19, the J gene TRBJ2-1; TRBD2 matches at 7 bases. Germline CDR1 reads LNHDA; CDR2 reads SQIVND (reference sequence). The junction had 10 bases not matched to a gene; V was cut back by 1 base and J by 7 bases. CDR3 length equals 16 residues. DNA of the CDR3: TGTGCCAGTAGTATAGGCGAGGGGAGGGGAGGAAATGAGCAGTTCTTC. Translation: CASSIGEGRGGNEQFF.

This clone was counted once. This chain connects TRBV10-3 to TRBJ2-1; D may be TRBD1 (6 bases). V was pared by 2 bases and J by 2 bases, with 13 bases between. This CDR3 comprises 16 residues. Germline V gene data show CDR1 as ENHRY and CDR2 as SYGVKD. The CDR3 coding sequence is TGTGCCATCAGTGAGCCGTCAGGGGCCCCCTACAATGAGCAGTTCTTC. Translation gives CAISEPSGAPYNEQFF.

J is TRBJ1-1 and V is TRBV15; 9 bases fit TRBD1. The CDR3 is 14 residues long. V was pared by 3 bases and J by 4 bases, with 3 bases of the junction left unmatched. CDR1 and CDR2 from the germline V gene are LNHNV and YYDKDF (reference sequence). The DNA of the CDR3 is TGTGCCACCAGCAGGGGACAGGGAGGCACTGAAGCTTTCTTT. Translation gives CATSRGQGGTEAFF.

The chain has TRBV19 and TRBJ2-5; D may be TRBD1 (5 bases). The CDR3 is 14 amino acids. The germline V gene encodes CDR1 LNHDA and CDR2 SQIVND (reference sequence). The V gene lost 2 bases and the J gene lost 2 bases, with 9 bases spanning the gap. The CDR3 loop reads CASSIRQGQETQYF. For the CDR3, the DNA is TGTGCCAGTAGTATACGGCAGGGACAAGAGACCCAGTACTTC.

This chain uses TRBV19 with TRBJ2-2; 12 nucleotides match TRBD2. Germline V gives CDR1 LNHDA, CDR2 SQIVND (reference sequence). After removal of 6 bases from V and 4 bases from J, the junction contained 0 bases not matched to a gene. There are 14 residues in the CDR3. The CDR3: CASRTSGSTGELFF. In DNA form, the CDR3 reads TGTGCCAGTAGGACTAGCGGGAGCACCGGGGAGCTGTTTTTT.

The rearrangement joins TRBV28 to TRBJ1-1; tentative D call: TRBD1 (5 bases). Looked up from germline, CDR1 is MDHEN and CDR2 is SYDVKM. The CDR3 contains 14 residues. V was cut by 3 bases and J by 5 bases, with 13 bases left in between. CDR3 region: CASSLSREGTEAFF. Written as DNA, the CDR3 is TGTGCCAGCAGTTTGTCAAGGGAGGGGACTGAAGCTTTCTTT.

The V and J genes are TRBV5-1 and TRBJ2-1; 10 bases agree with TRBD1. This CDR3 spans 15 amino acids. V gave up 2 bases and J gave up 8 bases; unmatched junction bases: 7. Germline-derived CDR1 and CDR2 are SGHRS and YFSETQ. The CDR3 DNA sequence: TGCGCCAGCAGCTTTAATGGACAGGGGGGATATGAGCAGTTCTTC. This codes for CASSFNGQGGYEQFF.

This clone was observed a few times. This chain uses TRBV19 with TRBJ1-5; 9 nucleotides align to TRBD1. V lost 5 bases and J lost 5; bases outside the gene matches: 4. This CDR3 region has 14 residues. The germline V gene has CDR1 LNHDA and CDR2 SQIVND (reference sequence). In DNA form, the CDR3 reads TGTGCCAGTAGTCTTACAGGGGGCTATCAGCCCCAGCATTTT. Its protein product is CASSLTGGYQPQHF.

J is TRBJ2-5 and V is TRBV5-1; D is possibly TRBD1 (6 bases). The germline V and J ends were trimmed by 7 bases and 1 base, with 14 bases remaining between them. There are 14 residues in the CDR3. The V gene's germline CDR1 is SGHRS and CDR2 YFSETQ. As DNA, the CDR3 is TGCGCCAGCGCCCTACAGGGAATCCAAGAGACCCAGTACTTC. It encodes CASALQGIQETQYF.

V gene TRBV30 combines with J gene TRBJ2-7; 10 nucleotides align to TRBD1. With V trimmed by 1 base and J by 11 bases, 2 bases remained unmatched. This CDR3 comprises 11 residues. Germline values: CDR1 GTSNPN, CDR2 SVGIG (reference sequence). CDR3 nucleotides: TGTGCCTGGAGTGAGGGACAGGGGAAGTACTTC. Translation gives CAWSEGQGKYF.

The CDR3 is CASKLGSGADQPQHF. CDR3 bases: TGTGCCAGCAAGCTTGGAAGCGGCGCGGATCAGCCCCAGCATTTT. The chain is built from TRBV6-6 and TRBJ1-5, with no clear D. The V end lost 7 bases, the J end lost 5 bases, and 18 bases lay between the germline ends. The CDR3 is 15 amino acids. CDR1 and CDR2 (germline): MNHNY, SVGAGI (reference sequence).

This chain connects TRBV2 to TRBJ1-5, with no clear D. The CDR3 sequence is 12 residues long. Germline lookup yields CDR1 SNHLY and CDR2 FYNNEI. Trimming removed 3 bases from V and 4 bases from J, with 4 bases in between. CDR3 nucleotides: TGTGCCAGCAGTGAGGCTAATCAGCCCCAGCATTTT. Amino acid sequence: CASSEANQPQHF.

The J gene is TRBJ2-6, the V gene TRBV6-4; D is unclear. CDR1 MRHNA and CDR2 SNTAGT come from the germline V gene. The CDR3 loop spans 18 amino acids. V was trimmed by 0 bases and J by 4 bases, leaving 16 bases between them. In DNA form, the CDR3 reads TGTGCCAGCAGTGACTCGACCCCTGGCTTAGCCGGGGCCAACGTCCTGACTTTC. Residues: CASSDSTPGLAGANVLTF.

The chain links TRBV9 to TRBJ2-5, with 8 positions matching TRBD2. Looked up from germline, CDR1 is SGDLS and CDR2 is YYNGEE. CDR3 length: 19 amino acids. V gave up 4 bases and J gave up 5 bases; unmatched junction bases: 22. For the CDR3, the DNA is TGTGCCAGCAGCCCCAGTAGGCTCGGGACTAGTAGTTTGCCGGAGACCCAGTACTTC. This translates into CASSPSRLGTSSLPETQYF.

This sequence joins TRBV6-1 and TRBJ2-2; D is ambiguous. The V gene lost 7 bases and the J gene lost 1 base, with 4 bases spanning the gap. This CDR3 has 12 amino acids. Per germline, CDR1 MNHNS and CDR2 SASEGT. The chain's CDR3 is CASNRNTGELFF. Here the CDR3 DNA reads TGTGCCAGCAATCGGAACACCGGGGAGCTGTTTTTT.

CDR3 region: CASSQTGINTGELFF. CDR3 nucleotides: TGTGCCAGCAGCCAGACAGGGATTAACACCGGGGAGCTGTTTTTT. V is TRBV7-3 and J is TRBJ2-2, with TRBD1 matching 7 bases. The CDR3 is 15 amino acids. The V gene end was trimmed by 5 bases and the J gene end by 2 bases; junction bases not matched to a gene: 5. From germline, CDR1 is SGHTA and CDR2 FQGTGA.

The table lists this clone with a few counts. The V call is TRBV6-4, the J call TRBJ1-1; D perhaps matches TRBD1 (5 bases). This CDR3 is built from 13 residues. Trimming stripped 3 bases from V and 5 bases from J, with 10 bases between. The germline gives CDR1 MRHNA, CDR2 SNTAGT. The CDR3 nucleotides are TGTGCCAGCAGTGAACAAAGGGGTACTGAAGCTTTCTTT. It specifies CASSEQRGTEAFF.

V and J are TRBV9 and TRBJ1-1; D might be TRBD1 (5 bases). Germline values: CDR1 SGDLS, CDR2 YYNGEE. The CDR3 is 16 residues long. With 0 bases removed from V and 1 base from J, the gap between germline ends came to 13 bases. This CDR3 reads CASSVAIDSGNTEAFF. CDR3 in DNA: TGTGCCAGCAGCGTAGCGATTGACAGTGGGAACACTGAAGCTTTCTTT.

The chain uses TRBV5-8 and TRBJ2-2, with D possibly TRBD1 on 5 matching bases. The CDR3 has 16 amino acids. Germline lookup yields CDR1 SGHTS and CDR2 YDEGEE. The V end was cut by 2 bases, the J end by 5 bases, with 16 bases between. In DNA form, the CDR3 reads TGTGCCAGCAGCTTTAGGCAGGGCGAAAAGACCGGGGAGCTGTTTTTT. Encoded protein: CASSFRQGEKTGELFF.

The chain couples TRBV9 to TRBJ2-1; tentative D call: TRBD2 (5 bases). CDR3 length: 16 amino acids. Trimming left V 0 bases short and J 0 bases short, with 10 bases between. CDR1 SGDLS and CDR2 YYNGEE come from the germline V gene. DNA for the CDR3: TGTGCCAGCAGCGTAGTCCGGGGTCCCTCCTACAATGAGCAGTTCTTC. It translates to CASSVVRGPSYNEQFF. The full variable domain, its missing parts supplied by reference TRBV9 and TRBJ2-1, is DSGVTQTPKHLITATGQRVTLRCSPRSGDLSVYWYQQSLDQGLQFLIQYYNGEERAKGNILERFSAQQFPDLHSELNLSSLELGDSALYFCASSVVRGPSYNEQFFGPGTRLTVL.